These 2 T cell receptor beta chains were all obtained from the same sample, sequenced in a study of CD8 T cells in ankylosing spondylitis. TCRdb ran MiXCR on the 5' RACE reads and lists one entry per CDR3 protein. The sample records roughly 180,000 distinct CDR3 sequences, roughly 13% being singletons. Sequenced input: blood, either unsorted or a sorted T cell fraction (not recorded which). The receptors come from a male donor with ankylosing spondylitis or in good health (not recorded which).

The rearrangement uses TRBV6-5 and TRBJ2-1, with unresolved D. The CDR3 has 12 amino acids. V lost 6 bases and J lost 7, with 10 bases in between. CDR1 and CDR2 (germline): MNHEY, SVGAGI. In DNA, the CDR3 is TGTGCCAGCAGGGGCATCGATAATGAGCAGTTCTTC. Translating it yields CASRGIDNEQFF.

By proportion, this clonotype is medium-sized. The chain links TRBV7-8 to TRBJ2-7; the match to TRBD2 covers 8 bases. Germline values: CDR1 SGHVS, CDR2 FQNEAQ. Trimming removed 4 bases from V and 2 bases from J; junction bases left unmatched: 7. This CDR3 contains 15 residues. Here the CDR3 reads CASSSLGGGTYEQYF. The DNA of the CDR3 is TGTGCCAGCAGCTCCCTCGGGGGGGGTACCTACGAGCAGTACTTC.